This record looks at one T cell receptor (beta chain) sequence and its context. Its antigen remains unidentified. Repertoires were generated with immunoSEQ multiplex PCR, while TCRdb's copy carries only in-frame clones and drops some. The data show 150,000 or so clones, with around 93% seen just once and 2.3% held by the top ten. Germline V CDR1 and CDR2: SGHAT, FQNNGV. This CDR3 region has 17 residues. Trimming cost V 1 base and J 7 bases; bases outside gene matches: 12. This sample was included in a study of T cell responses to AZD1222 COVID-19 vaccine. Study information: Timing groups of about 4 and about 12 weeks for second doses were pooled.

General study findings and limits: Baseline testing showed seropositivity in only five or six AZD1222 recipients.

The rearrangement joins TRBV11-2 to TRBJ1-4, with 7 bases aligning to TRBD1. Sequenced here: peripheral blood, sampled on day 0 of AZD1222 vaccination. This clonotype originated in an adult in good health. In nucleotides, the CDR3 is TGTGCCAGCAGCTTAGGCGAAGGCAACAGGGGACGTGAAAAACTGTTTTTT. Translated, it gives CASSLGEGNRGREKLFF.